This paragraph covers one T cell receptor beta chain sequence. Germline-derived CDR1 and CDR2 are SGHNT and YYREEE (reference sequence). Trimming shortened V by 2 bases and J by 4 bases, and 12 bases separated the two germline ends. This CDR3 is built from 14 residues. Repertoires were generated with immunoSEQ multiplex PCR, while TCRdb's copy carries only in-frame clones and drops some. This table holds under 150,000 clones, more than 70% found once. The sample comes from a study of blood T cell repertoires in COVID-19. The material sequenced was peripheral blood. The V and J genes are TRBV5-4 and TRBJ1-1, with a weak D call TRBD1 (6 bases). The TCR originated in a human donor in a cohort sampled during active COVID-19. This CDR3 is CASSFTGPGTEAFF. CDR3 DNA: TGTGCCAGCAGCTTCACAGGGCCGGGCACTGAAGCTTTCTTT.